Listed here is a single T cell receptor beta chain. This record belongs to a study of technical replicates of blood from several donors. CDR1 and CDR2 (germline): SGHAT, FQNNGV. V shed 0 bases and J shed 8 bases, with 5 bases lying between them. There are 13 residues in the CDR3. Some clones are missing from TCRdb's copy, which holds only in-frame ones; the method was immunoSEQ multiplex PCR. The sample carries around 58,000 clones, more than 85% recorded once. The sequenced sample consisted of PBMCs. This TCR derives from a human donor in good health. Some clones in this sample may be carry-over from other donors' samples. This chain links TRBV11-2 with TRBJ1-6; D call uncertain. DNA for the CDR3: TGTGCCAGCAGCTTAGAGAGGCATTCACCCCTCCACTTT. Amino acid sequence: CASSLERHSPLHF.